This T cell receptor beta chain was found in a study of T-cell memory formation after mild COVID-19. General study results and limits: Contracting clones, day 15 to 85, had balanced CD4/CD8, and later expanders favored CD4+.

Of note for this clonotype: The antigen is not known.

TCR alpha and TCR beta cDNA libraries with sample barcodes and UMIs came from 5'RACE using constant-segment primers. TCRdb processed the 5' RACE reads anew with MiXCR; each CDR3 protein has one entry. The sample records a few hundred thousand distinct CDR3 sequences, roughly 25% being singletons. V was shortened by 5 bases and J by 0 bases, with 15 bases between the two germline ends. CDR1 SNHLY and CDR2 FYNNEI come from the germline V gene. The CDR3 consists of 16 residues. Source material: PBMCs or a T cell subset sorted from them (not recorded which). The receptor comes from an adult woman who had mild COVID-19 (a few samples of this study predate the infection). Cell type and time point are not known. The chain employs TRBV2 and TRBJ2-3; D uncertain. The CDR3 region has the DNA TGTGCCAGCAGTCGACCACTCCGTGCTAGCACAGATACGCAGTATTTT. Its translation is CASSRPLRASTDTQYF.